Shown below are 5 T cell receptor beta chains from a single sample sequenced in a study of response to subunit inactivated influenza vaccine listed by TCRdb under 2018. Library preparation was by RT-PCR. The sample was run on an Illumina HiSeq 2500. The public sequencing data were trimmed at Q25 with fastp and processed into clonotypes with MiXCR by TCRdb, which kept only in-frame beta chains. Under each unique CDR3 protein, matching rows form one entry showing the most common genes and DNA. In this sample the table shows 800,000 to 1,000,000 distinct CDR3 sequences, 21% of which occur a single time. The ten largest account for roughly 10% of the sample. Here the sequenced sample was PBMCs from blood, taken 5 days after vaccination. These receptors originate from a man aged 45-60 years who received an inactivated influenza vaccine. Donor details come from another sample of the same person, matched by shared clones.

V and J are TRBV12-3 or TRBV12-4 and TRBJ2-1; D call uncertain. Deletions cut 5 bases from V and 8 bases from J, with 7 bases between. This CDR3 has 11 residues. CDR3 sequence: CASSVKDEQFF. The CDR3 DNA reads as TGTGCCAGCAGTGTAAAAGATGAGCAGTTCTTC.

A few counts support this clonotype. V is TRBV6-1 and J is TRBJ2-2; TRBD1 matches 9 bases. V dropped 7 bases and J dropped 3; count of bases not matched to a gene: 6. CDR3 length: 15 residues. Germline CDR1 reads MNHNS; CDR2 reads SASEGT. CDR3 coding DNA: TGTGCCAGCAAAAAATGGACAGGGGACACCGGGGAGCTGTTTTTT. This sequence encodes CASKKWTGDTGELFF.

The V call is TRBV29-1, the J call TRBJ2-7, with D tentatively TRBD1 or TRBD2 (5 bases each). Trimming removed 0 bases at V and 3 bases at J, with 15 bases between. The CDR3 is 15 amino acids. Germline CDR1 SQVTM, CDR2 ANQGSEA. CDR3 residues: CSVEDHGAGGYEQYF. The CDR3 DNA is TGCAGCGTTGAAGATCACGGAGCTGGGGGCTACGAGCAGTACTTC.

The rearrangement joins TRBV11-1 to TRBJ2-2, with TRBD1 matching 10 bases. Germline V gene sequence: CDR1 SGHAT, CDR2 FQDESV (reference sequence). V shed 5 bases and J 0 bases; nucleotides not matched to a gene: 9. The CDR3 spans 18 residues. The CDR3 reads CASSVTGTGVPNTGELFF. CDR3 coding DNA: TGTGCCAGCAGCGTGACCGGGACAGGGGTTCCGAACACCGGGGAGCTGTTTTTT.

The chain uses TRBV9 and TRBJ1-4; D not resolved. The CDR3 sequence is 14 residues long. In germline, CDR1 is SGDLS, CDR2 YYNGEE. Trimming removed 0 bases at V and 8 bases at J, with 11 bases between. For the CDR3, the DNA is TGTGCCAGCAGCGTAGGGTGGAGTTACGAAAAACTGTTTTTT. The encoded protein is CASSVGWSYEKLFF.